This passage covers 9 T cell receptor beta chains from one sample sequenced in a study of blood T cell repertoires in COVID-19. Profiling relied on immunoSEQ multiplex PCR, and the TCRdb table lists in-frame clones only, not all of them. The repertoire includes about 190,000 clones, around 85% of them detected once, and around 11% sits in the top ten. Sequencing was performed on peripheral blood. The receptors were sampled from a woman between 45 and 65 years old with acute or convalescent COVID-19.

The V gene is TRBV27, the J gene TRBJ2-1; D unclear. Germline CDR1 reads MNHEY; CDR2 reads SMNVEV (reference sequence). The length of the CDR3 is 12 residues. The V end was cut by 6 bases, the J end by 7 bases, with 10 bases between. Here the CDR3 reads CASSQNRNEQFF. As DNA, the CDR3 is TGTGCCAGCAGCCAGAACCGTAATGAGCAGTTCTTC.

This chain uses TRBV6-5 with TRBJ2-1; TRBD2 aligns across 8 bases. V dropped 0 bases and J dropped 6; count of bases not matched to a gene: 7. Per germline, CDR1 MNHEY and CDR2 SVGAGI. The CDR3 is made up of 16 amino acids. The CDR3 reads CASSYSTGGPVNEQFF. The DNA for the CDR3 is TGTGCCAGCAGTTACTCGACGGGAGGGCCGGTCAATGAGCAGTTCTTC.

J is TRBJ1-2 and V is TRBV9; D might be TRBD1 (6 bases). Germline V gene sequence: CDR1 SGDLS, CDR2 YYNGEE. The CDR3 runs 13 residues. Trimming cost V 3 bases and J 7 bases, with 13 bases left between them. As DNA, the CDR3 is TGTGCCAGCAGCGCACAGGGTCGCGGTGGCTACACCTTC. Protein product: CASSAQGRGGYTF.

CDR3 loop: CASSASTRKQNIQYF. Here the CDR3 DNA reads TGTGCCAGCAGTGCTTCTACTAGAAAACAAAACATTCAGTACTTC. The chain couples TRBV25-1 to TRBJ2-4; D may be TRBD2 (5 bases). V gave up 4 bases and J gave up 5 bases, with 15 bases separating them. The CDR3 has 15 residues. Germline V gene sequence: CDR1 MGHDK, CDR2 SYGVNS.

This sequence joins TRBV27 and TRBJ2-5, with 9 positions matching TRBD1. From germline, CDR1 is MNHEY and CDR2 SMNVEV (reference sequence). The junction had 3 bases not matched to a gene; V was cut back by 0 bases and J by 4 bases. CDR3 length: 15 residues. The CDR3 region is CASSLSGTGRETQYF. CDR3 DNA: TGTGCCAGCAGTTTATCGGGGACAGGGCGAGAGACCCAGTACTTC.

The chain joins TRBV2 to TRBJ1-1; D possibly corresponds to TRBD1 (6 bases). Germline V lookup: CDR1 SNHLY, CDR2 FYNNEI. Trimming took 4 bases from V and 2 from J, leaving 14 bases between them. The CDR3 has 15 amino acids. DNA for the CDR3: TGTGCCAGCAGTGCATCCAGGGGAATAAACACTGAAGCTTTCTTT. It translates to CASSASRGINTEAFF.

J is TRBJ2-7 and V is TRBV5-5, with D possibly being TRBD1 (6 bases). This CDR3 has 14 amino acids. V gave up 0 bases and J gave up 6 bases, with 13 bases separating them. Germline-derived CDR1 and CDR2 are SGHKS and YYEKEE (reference sequence). The CDR3 loop is CASSLVQGLGEQYF. As DNA, the CDR3 is TGTGCCAGCAGCTTGGTTCAGGGGCTCGGCGAGCAGTACTTC.

This clone was picked up a small number of times. The V call is TRBV29-1, the J call TRBJ2-7, with D maybe TRBD2 (5 bases). Between the trimmed V and J ends, which lost 6 bases and 3 bases, there was a span of 18 bases. CDR3 length: 14 residues. Germline V CDR1 and CDR2: SQVTM, ANQGSEA. Here the CDR3 reads CSVSEPGNGYEQYF. Written as DNA, the CDR3 is TGCAGCGTGAGCGAGCCGGGGAATGGCTACGAGCAGTACTTC.

The rearrangement links TRBV6-6 to TRBJ1-4; a possible D gene is TRBD1 (5 bases). The CDR3 is made up of 10 amino acids. Germline V gene sequence: CDR1 MNHNY, CDR2 SVGAGI (reference sequence). The V gene lost 8 bases and the J gene lost 8 bases, with 6 bases spanning the gap. CDR3 protein: CASGGEKLFF. The CDR3 DNA is TGTGCCAGCGGGGGGGAAAAACTGTTTTTT.